This entry concerns a single T cell receptor beta chain. The antigen is not known. This entry comes from a study of Tregs in tolerant kidney transplant recipients. The study's findings and limits: For some patients, primers changed over time, blocking nucleotide-level comparison. Activated donor B cell expansion appeared to reveal the most relevant donor-specific TCRbeta repertoire. In tolerant patients, donor-specific Tregs outgrew total Tregs, suggesting antigen-driven expansion. This study did not directly address biological reproducibility.

Sequenced by immunoSEQ multiplex PCR; TCRdb stores in-frame clones only, minus some. Among 95,000 or so clones listed, 80% to 95% were seen once. V shed 1 base and J 5 bases; nucleotides not matched to a gene: 6. CDR3 length equals 17 residues. The germline gives CDR1 SGHTA, CDR2 FQGNSA. The nonmyeloablative bone marrow transplants came from related graft donors, with transient mixed chimerism. The gene calls are TRBV7-2 and TRBJ2-5; TRBD2 matches at 14 bases. The receptor's source is a human patient who received a combined kidney and bone marrow transplant. Some of the T cells may derive from the graft donor. Here the sequenced sample was CD4+ T cells from blood (PBMCs), taken 12 months after the transplant. DNA for the CDR3: TGTGCCAGCAGCTTAGTGGGACTAGCGGGAGACTTGGAGACCCAGTACTTC. Protein product: CASSLVGLAGDLETQYF.